Here is one T cell receptor (beta chain) with its context. Antigen specificity is unknown. A junction end diverges from the germline sequence, so it may reflect a read error. Primers included in the PCR were 60 Vbeta and 13 Jbeta primers. Study processing details: Unique TCR beta chains numbered approximately 80 million in a later analysis, with roughly 11 million shared. TCRdb keeps only in-frame clones here, not all; method: immunoSEQ multiplex PCR. V, J and clone size reflect that table, while D and trimming were determined from the DNA. The sample contains roughly 80,000 clones, 81% of which appear only once. The sample originates from a study of cytomegalovirus exposure and HLA in healthy donors. This CDR3 comprises 13 residues. Germline CDR1 and CDR2: SEHNR and FQNEAQ (reference sequence). Donors counted as nominally healthy when sampled, yet unrecorded immune exposures were likely. Study-wide results and limits: As a later analysis showed, a missense DCLRE1C variant was linked to trimming of TCR beta V- and J-genes.

Sequenced: PBMCs. The source is a woman between 25 and 40 years old in good health and CMV-seronegative. The rearrangement joins TRBV7-9 to TRBJ2-5; D may be TRBD2 (6 bases). The last part of the DNA fits TRBJ2-7 better; the J call may be wrong. CDR3 loop: CSSSLGGVYEQYF. CDR3 nucleotides: TGTTCCAGCAGCTTAGGCGGGGTCTACGAGCAGTACTTC.